Listed below are T cell receptor beta chains from one sample, sequenced in a study of blood T cell repertoires in COVID-19. Sequenced by immunoSEQ multiplex PCR; TCRdb stores in-frame clones only, minus some. The sample lists roughly 200,000 clones, roughly 88% occurring once. Sequencing was performed on peripheral blood. The source of these receptors is a man aged 18 to 30 with active or convalescent COVID-19. Both conserved end residues are part of each CDR3. The order of the fields is J gene, clone size, V gene, D gene, CDR3 protein, CDR3 DNA. The D gene is left open where the match is weak. A row's size may be missing; if present it is once, few, many or a size class.

TRBJ2-2 | NA | TRBV30 | NA | CAWTEGGAGELFF | TGTGCCTGGACGGAGGGTGGGGCCGGGGAGCTGTTTTTT
TRBJ2-1 | once | TRBV3-1/TRBV3-2 | NA | CASSQGRAYNEQFF | TGTGCCAGCAGCCAGGGGAGAGCCTACAATGAGCAGTTCTTC
TRBJ1-2 | NA | TRBV28 | NA | CASRPPLSGDYGYTF | TGTGCCAGCAGGCCCCCCCTCTCGGGGGACTATGGCTACACCTTC
TRBJ1-5 | NA | TRBV6-5 | NA | CASSYRDNQPQHF | TGTGCCAGCAGTTACCGAGACAATCAGCCCCAGCATTTT
TRBJ1-3 | NA | TRBV4-1 | NA | CASSQDSRGFYSGNTIYF | TGCGCCAGCAGCCAAGATTCGCGGGGTTTCTACTCTGGAAACACCATATATTTT
TRBJ2-1 | NA | TRBV19 | TRBD2 | CASSIQAGGARGNEQFF | TGTGCCAGTAGTATCCAAGCGGGAGGGGCTCGTGGGAATGAGCAGTTCTTC
TRBJ2-7 | NA | TRBV27 | TRBD2 | CASSLSIGTSGYSYEQYF | TGTGCCAGCAGTTTATCGATCGGGACTAGCGGGTACTCCTACGAGCAGTACTTC
TRBJ2-5 | NA | TRBV7-8 | TRBD1 | CASSVRDRKETQYF | TGTGCCAGCAGCGTTCGGGACAGGAAAGAGACCCAGTACTTC
TRBJ2-2 | NA | TRBV19 | NA | CASSIRSGANTGELFF | TGTGCCAGTAGTATCAGATCCGGGGCGAACACCGGGGAGCTGTTTTTT
TRBJ2-3 | NA | TRBV7-3 | NA | CASSLGQGTDTQYF | TGTGCCAGCAGCTTAGGGCAGGGCACAGATACGCAGTATTTT
TRBJ2-7 | NA | TRBV28 | NA | CASSPPGSARYEQYF | TGTGCCAGCAGCCCACCCGGATCGGCGCGGTACGAGCAGTACTTC
TRBJ1-4 | many | TRBV19 | NA | CATQKRSSTNEKLFF | TGTGCCACACAAAAGCGGAGTTCAACTAATGAAAAACTGTTTTTT
TRBJ2-5 | NA | TRBV5-6 | TRBD1 | CASRLTRQGQYQETQYF | TGTGCCAGCAGATTAACCCGACAGGGGCAGTACCAAGAGACCCAGTACTTC